This TCR beta chain was identified during a study of cytomegalovirus exposure and HLA in healthy donors (dated by TCRdb to the late 2010s). For the wider study: In an earlier analysis of roughly 590 of the donors, around 290 Gb of sequence data and 120 million or so unique TCR beta sequences from 150 million to 200 million T cells were reported. An early release that covered some 640 HLA-typed donors contained approximately 320 gigabases of sequencing data and 85 million to 100 million unique TCR sequences. Among the roughly 390 genotyped donors, around 81% belonged to the genetic ancestry cluster associated with self-reported Caucasian donors. The aim of the study was to test whether cataloging public T cell receptors could identify signatures of past pathogen exposure. Using immunosequencing, the study profiled T cell repertoires from fewer than 850 subjects and related those repertoires to cytomegalovirus serostatus. A separate validation cohort of 100 to 150 different subjects was used in addition to the roughly 670-subject first cohort. To predict cytomegalovirus infection status, the study combined high-throughput TCR immunosequencing, statistical association of individual TCRs with disease status, and machine learning. To study patterns of TCR occurrence, a later analysis re-analyzed previously published TCR beta repertoires from hundreds of donors and added high-resolution HLA genotyping. The later analysis used no new phenotypic data to find candidate immune exposures, relying instead on TCR beta sequences and their occurrence across donors. In an earlier analysis of about 590 of the donors, high-throughput TCR beta sequencing was used to judge whether each TCR beta V gene segment behaved as functional or pseudogenic. Donor age, sex, ethnicity and CMV serostatus were collected together with the repertoire data. In a later genetic analysis, genome-wide SNP genotypes for about 55% of the roughly 670 donors were used, and that subset was treated as a discovery cohort. All discovery cohort repertoires had been generated on a single sequencing platform. Both class I and class II loci were covered by HLA typing, at four-digit resolution. The number of donors typed differed by locus, with about 629-640 for A, B, C, DRB1 and DQB1, roughly 520 for DQA1, 600 to 610 for DPA1, and around 430 for DPB1. Roughly five DR-DQ haplotypes were handled as single units for association and clustering because linkage in the cohort was strong. Across some 400 genotyped donors of the cohort, an average of approximately 200,000 unique TCR beta nucleotide sequences per donor were sequenced, and roughly 17% of those sequences were non-productive. Here is what the overall study found, with its caveats: In a later analysis, TCR association rates were found to vary across HLA loci, with the most associated TCRs seen for DRB1 alleles and the fewest for HLA-C alleles. CMV serostatus was the only immune exposure information available for the cohort. A cluster of highly shared sequence variants was judged likely to represent a technical artifact of the sequencing pipeline. A later analysis reported that several top co-occurrence clusters appeared linked to parvovirus B19, influenza, CMV and Epstein-Barr virus. Some IMGT-functional V segments, including TRBV6-2 and TRBV6-3, could not be distinguished by the 87-base-pair reads and were therefore excluded. Strong co-occurrence of HLA alleles, especially DR and DQ, made assigning TCR associations to individual alleles difficult. Only TCR beta chains were sequenced in this cohort, and the absence of alpha or paired-chain data limited detectable features. A further reported finding was that TCR beta sequences accurately predicted the HLA-A and HLA-B alleles for most subjects in the first cohort. In the study, about 150 TCR beta chains were listed as associated with cytomegalovirus. Roughly uniform sequencing depth across donors was assumed in presence/absence analyses, although this assumption may not hold. In a later analysis, HLA-associated TCR beta chains were found to be more clonally expanded and to have lower generation probabilities than equally common non-associated chains. In vitro tests confirmed that three of the cytomegalovirus-associated TCR beta chains recognize cytomegalovirus antigens. An association between a missense DCLRE1C variant and V-gene and J-gene trimming of TCR beta chains was found in a later genetic analysis and replicated in an independent cohort. Most CMV-associated TCR beta chains appeared to be HLA-restricted in a later analysis, and the HLA associations seemed to be driven largely by CMV exposure. At a false discovery rate of 0.05, a later analysis linked approximately 18,000 TCR beta sequences to specific HLA alleles. Most TCR sequences were seen in very few donors, while some public TCRs were found in many individuals. HLA typing was unavailable for some donors at each locus, so association tests used only the typed subset. Correlated functional status among segregating V segments might be attributable to linkage disequilibrium, but an unknown experimental factor could not be ruled out. The classifier was reported to diagnose cytomegalovirus status with high specificity and sensitivity in both the original cohort and the validation cohort. Broadly in line with IMGT annotations, most TCR beta V segments showed up in productive rearrangements about 87% or about 30% of the time in an earlier analysis of approximately 640 of the donors. Because counts were too low, roughly 16 rarely observed V segments, including chromosome 9 orphons, were excluded from the earlier analysis of a few hundred of the donors. According to a later genetic analysis, donors in an Asian-associated ancestry cluster had fewer N-insertions in productive TCRs than the approximately 670-donor mean. It was suggested by the authors that the approach could potentially be generalized to other disease states and immunological phenotypes.

As concerns this clone: Its recognized antigen is unknown. No per-base quality is available; no much larger clone lies one base away.

In total, 630 or so healthy bone marrow donors made up the cohort. At the time of sampling, all cohort members were nominally healthy, though unrecorded immune exposures were likely present. The donor tested CMV seronegative and was one of the 352 seronegative cohort members. Every donor gave a peripheral blood sample, and the peripheral blood mononuclear cells from that sample were used for TCR beta sequencing. Genomic DNA was extracted from the blood cell samples with the Qiagen DNeasy Blood Extraction Kit. Taken from cysteine to phenylalanine, the CDR3 has 15 residues. Just CDR3 DNA is preserved here, 45 bases in frame from base 1. CDR1 and CDR2 (SGHNT, YYREEE) derive from the germline V gene (reference sequence). Clipping removes 4 bases from V and 7 bases from J, with 8 as the unmatched junction base count. The method behind the library was the immunoSEQ multiplex PCR assay. For the multiplex PCR, a mixture combining 60 forward primers for TCR Vbeta segments and 13 reverse primers for TCR Jbeta segments was used. A multiplex PCR assay on genomic DNA amplified the CDR3 region of rearranged TCR beta genes. On the Illumina HiSeq System, the amplified TCR beta libraries were sequenced as 87-base-pair reads. The published analysis was carried out like this. In a later analysis, tens of millions of unique TCR beta chains were counted across the approximately 670 repertoires, and approximately 11 million of these chains were shared by at least two donors. Raw reads were error-corrected and collapsed into unique sequences with a nearest-neighbor algorithm that merged closely related sequences to remove PCR and sequencing errors. To assign V, D and J gene segments, CDR3 sequences were aligned to IMGT reference sequences. For a sequence to be retained, a match of at least six nucleotides to both a V gene segment and a J gene segment was required. A rearrangement was called productive if the CDR3 had no stop codons and remained in frame with V and J, and every other rearrangement was called non-productive. CDR3 was defined according to IMGT convention as the region running from the second conserved V-encoded cysteine to the conserved J-encoded phenylalanine. The earlier analysis of 550 to 650 of the donors excluded any sequence lacking an unambiguous match to a single V gene segment. In an earlier analysis of about 590 of the donors, a V segment was called functional when productive rearrangements were above 56.7%, and segregating when the standard deviation between donors exceeded 5%. A statistical classification framework was built to diagnose cytomegalovirus status from the catalog of TCR beta chain sequences. In a later analysis, V and J genes were assigned by comparing TCR nucleotide sequences against IMGT/GENE-DB human TR gene sequences. A later analysis assigned CDR3 sequences and most-parsimonious VDJ recombination scenarios with the TCRdist pipeline. A later analysis defined each TCR beta chain by its CDR3 amino acid sequence plus V-gene family, and excluded reads lacking a unique V-gene family. As a way to deal with suspected cross-contamination and a sequencing artifact, a later analysis dropped hundreds of nucleotide sequences that were highly shared and had low generation probability. In a later analysis, a clonal expansion index was calculated for each public chain from normalized within-repertoire ranks of inferred template counts. In a later analysis, generation probabilities were computed with a VDJ recombination model fitted to out-of-frame rearrangements, and the resulting probabilities were checked against IGoR. In a later analysis, hypergeometric tests were used to score TCR-TCR, TCR-HLA and TCR-CMV co-occurrence, with a repertoire-size bias correction applied to TCR pairs. To estimate false discovery rates, a later analysis permuted the HLA or CMV assignments 20 times. In a later analysis, co-occurring TCRs were grouped using DBSCAN, and TCRdist sequence similarity was added for clustering within HLA-allele-positive subsets. Repertoires with fewer than 30,000 or more than 120,000 public chains, plus five repertoires with anomalous nucleotide sharing, were excluded from co-occurrence clustering. Imported from immuneACCESS, the table was reduced by TCRdb to in-frame sequences with V and J called. These copies leave out some clones; in studies compared against another copy, an unresolved V gene accounts for under half, and the cause of the remainder is not known. The V and J calls and clone size were taken over from that table, and D and trimming were inferred from the DNA. The sample has 100,000 to 150,000 clones on record, roughly 80% of them singletons. The ten largest make up 1% of the sample.

Sequences were obtained from PBMCs. This TCR derives from a man aged 35-49 years in good health and CMV-seronegative. The receptor chain draws on TRBV5-4 and TRBJ2-7, with 13 bases matching TRBD2. DNA sequence: TGTGCCAGCAGCCCTGGACTAGCGGGAGCGGGGGAGCAGTACTTC. Its protein product is CASSPGLAGAGEQYF.